This T cell receptor beta chain originates from a study of OX40 agonist ivuxolimab in advanced cancers. Overall study: Patients in dose escalation had liver, melanoma, kidney or head and neck cancers. 30% to 40% of patients had received prior checkpoint inhibitor therapy. The study, taken as a whole, reports: Partial responders dosed at 0.1-3.0 mg/kg displayed clonal expansion ranking among the lowest. Clones of CD4+ and CD8+ blood T cells grew by week 6 at doses of 0.1 to 3.0 mg/kg.

Notes on this clone: Its antigen is unidentified.

Assay: immunoSEQ multiplex PCR; the TCRdb copy retains only in-frame clones and omits some. The sample consists of roughly 60,000 clones, about 85% of them appearing once. V was trimmed by 5 bases and J by 3 bases, leaving 20 bases between them. This CDR3 is built from 15 residues. The germline gives CDR1 SQVTM, CDR2 ANQGSEA. The J gene is TRBJ2-7, the V gene TRBV29-1; tentative D call: TRBD1 (7 bases). The specimen was CD4+ or CD8+ T cells sorted from blood, collected in a trial of the OX40 agonist ivuxolimab. The receptor was isolated from an adult with an advanced solid tumor such as melanoma, head and neck, liver or kidney cancer. The CDR3 spells CSVRRGGGGIYEQYF. The CDR3 nucleotides are TGCAGCGTTCGCCGTGGAGGGGGCGGGATCTACGAGCAGTACTTC.